This T cell receptor (beta chain) was sequenced in a study of cytomegalovirus exposure and HLA in healthy donors. As for the study in general: There were approximately 81 million unique TCRs (from HLA-typed donors) in an early data release. Genetic ancestry analysis placed approximately 79% of the 400 or so donors that were genotyped in the Caucasian-associated cluster.

The CDR3 has 14 amino acids. Germline CDR1 SEHNR, CDR2 FQNEAQ (reference sequence). The J segment lost 12 bases and the V segment lost 1 base, leaving 9 bases of the junction unmatched. Points on this clone: The antigen remains undetermined.

The PCR used 60 Vbeta and 13 Jbeta primers. TCRdb keeps only in-frame clones here, not all; method: immunoSEQ multiplex PCR. The sample has some 85,000 clones, roughly four fifths seen once. General study results and limits: For most subjects, TCR beta sequences were reported to predict HLA-A and HLA-B alleles with accuracy. According to an earlier analysis, most TCR beta V segments yielded productive rearrangements about 87% or about 30% of the time.

The receptor was derived from a man between 25 and 39 years old in good health and CMV-seronegative. The sample consisted of PBMCs. The rearrangement uses TRBV7-9 and TRBJ2-1; 7 bases line up with TRBD1. The CDR3 is CASSLEQGYGRQFF. CDR3 bases: TGTGCCAGCAGCTTAGAACAGGGGTACGGACGGCAGTTCTTC.